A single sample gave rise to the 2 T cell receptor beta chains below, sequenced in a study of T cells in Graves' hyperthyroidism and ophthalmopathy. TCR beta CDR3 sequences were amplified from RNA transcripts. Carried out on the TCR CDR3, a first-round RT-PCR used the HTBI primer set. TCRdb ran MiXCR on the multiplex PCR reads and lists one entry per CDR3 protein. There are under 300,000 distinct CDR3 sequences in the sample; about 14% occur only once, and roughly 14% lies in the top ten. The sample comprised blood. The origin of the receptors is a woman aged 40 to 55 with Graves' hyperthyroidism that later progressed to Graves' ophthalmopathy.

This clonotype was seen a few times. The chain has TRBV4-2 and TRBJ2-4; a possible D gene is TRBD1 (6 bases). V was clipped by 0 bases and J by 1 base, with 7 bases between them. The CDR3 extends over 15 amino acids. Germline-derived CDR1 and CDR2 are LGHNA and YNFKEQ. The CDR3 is CASSQDQGAKNIQYF. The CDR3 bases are TGTGCCAGCAGCCAAGATCAGGGGGCCAAAAACATTCAGTACTTC.

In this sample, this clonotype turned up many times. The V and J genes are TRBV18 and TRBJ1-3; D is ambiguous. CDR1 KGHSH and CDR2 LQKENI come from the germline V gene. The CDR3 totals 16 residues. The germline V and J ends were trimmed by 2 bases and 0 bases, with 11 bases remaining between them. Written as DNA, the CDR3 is TGTGCCAGCTCACCAGGAGTCGGAGTCTCTGGAAACACCATATATTTT. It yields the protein CASSPGVGVSGNTIYF.